Below are 20 T cell receptor beta chains sequenced from a single sample in a study of T cells in narcolepsy. Clones were read by immunoSEQ multiplex PCR, and TCRdb kept only the in-frame ones, dropping some. The sample shows over 15,000 clones, 85% to 90% of them seen only once. Sample: memory (CD45RA-) CD4+ T cells from blood. Receptor source: a human donor in good health.

Only a few counts were recorded for this clone. The rearrangement uses TRBV12-5 and TRBJ2-1; tentatively, D is TRBD1 or TRBD2 (5 bases each). The CDR3 is 18 residues long. V was cut by 0 bases and J by 0 bases, with 15 bases left in between. Germline-derived CDR1 and CDR2 are LGHNT and FRNRAP. CDR3 sequence reads: CASGLVQDGTSSYNEQFF. CDR3 sequence (DNA): TGTGCTAGTGGTTTGGTACAGGACGGGACGAGCTCCTACAATGAGCAGTTCTTC.

This clone was seen once. V usage is TRBV4-1 and J usage is TRBJ2-3, with TRBD1 as a possible D gene (6 bases). V lost 3 bases and J 1 base, leaving 20 bases between the germline ends. The CDR3 has 18 amino acids. The germline V gene has CDR1 MGHRA and CDR2 YSYEKL. CDR3 bases: TGCGCCAGCAGCCAGACGGATCAGGGGCGATTCGGCACAGATACGCAGTATTTT. It codes for CASSQTDQGRFGTDTQYF.

The chain couples TRBV5-4 to TRBJ2-1; 11 nucleotides match TRBD2. CDR1 SGHNT and CDR2 YYREEE come from the germline V gene (reference sequence). CDR3 length equals 17 residues. The ends lost 1 base at V and 4 bases at J; junction bases unmatched: 7. The CDR3 DNA reads TGTGCCAGCAGCTTGTCCCCGGGACTAGCGGATTACAATGAGCAGTTCTTC. This codes for CASSLSPGLADYNEQFF.

The chain joins TRBV5-3 to TRBJ1-5, with TRBD1 identical over 7 bases. TRBV5-3 is identified as an open reading frame with a role that is uncertain. The V segment lost 4 bases and the J segment 7 bases; nucleotides outside the gene matches: 20. The CDR3 runs 18 residues. CDR3 amino acids: CARSPTRTGGTFGQPQHF. CDR3 sequence (DNA): TGTGCCAGAAGCCCAACCCGGACAGGAGGCACCTTCGGACAGCCCCAGCATTTT.

V usage is TRBV7-2 and J usage is TRBJ1-3, with TRBD1 identical over 10 bases. J lost 4 bases, V lost 4 bases, and 4 bases had no gene match. The CDR3 runs 15 residues. Germline V gives CDR1 SGHTA, CDR2 FQGNSA. CDR3 bases: TGTGCCAGCAGCTCCGACAGGGGGCTGGGAAACACCATATATTTT. Translating it yields CASSSDRGLGNTIYF.

V usage is TRBV10-3 and J usage is TRBJ2-7, with D tentatively TRBD1 or TRBD2 (5 bases each). The germline V gene encodes CDR1 ENHRY and CDR2 SYGVKD. With 6 bases removed from V and 2 bases from J, the gap between germline ends came to 14 bases. This CDR3 is 14 amino acids long. The CDR3 sequence: CAISQRGRTYEQYF. CDR3 bases: TGTGCCATCAGCCAGAGGGGCAGGACCTACGAGCAGTACTTC.

The rearrangement uses TRBV9 and TRBJ2-1, with D maybe TRBD1 (6 bases). With 0 bases removed from V and 12 bases from J, the gap between germline ends came to 16 bases. Looked up from germline, CDR1 is SGDLS and CDR2 is YYNGEE. The CDR3 totals 14 residues. The CDR3, as DNA: TGTGCCAGCAGCGTAGCATCAGAGGGGGTTGGGCAGTTCTTC. Translating it yields CASSVASEGVGQFF.

The chain employs TRBV9 and TRBJ2-3; no clear D gene. Trimming took 3 bases from V and 6 from J, leaving 23 bases between them. The CDR3 is 17 amino acids. Germline V gene lookup returns CDR1 SGDLS and CDR2 YYNGEE. This CDR3 reads CASSALVATHTPDTQYF. CDR3 bases: TGTGCCAGCAGCGCCCTTGTAGCCACACACACCCCCGATACGCAGTATTTT.

Turning to this clone: An end of the junction does not agree with germline; a read error may underlie this. This chain joins TRBV19 and TRBJ2-7; maybe TRBD1 (6 bases). There are 13 residues in the CDR3. The germline CDR1 and CDR2 sequences are LNHDA and SQIVND (reference sequence). DNA of the CDR3: TGTGCCAGTAGTTCACAAACAGGGTCCCCCCTCAACTTC. Its translation: CASSSQTGSPLNF. The variable domain in full, with the rest retrieved from reference TRBV19 and TRBJ2-7, is DGGITQSPKYLFRKEGQNVTLSCEQNLNHDAMYWYRQDPGQGLRLIYYSQIVNDFQKGDIAEGYSVSREKKESFPLTVTSAQKNPTAFYLCASSSQTGSPLNFGPGTRLTVT.

This clone has only a few counts. V is TRBV6-1 and J is TRBJ2-6; weak D call: TRBD1 (5 bases). CDR1 MNHNS and CDR2 SASEGT come from the germline V gene. The CDR3 has 15 amino acids. V was clipped by 5 bases and J by 4 bases, with 12 bases between them. CDR3 residues: CASSSREPGANVLTF. The DNA of the CDR3 is TGTGCCAGCAGTTCCAGGGAACCAGGGGCCAACGTCCTGACTTTC.

The V and J genes are TRBV6-4 and TRBJ2-7; D not certain. This CDR3 has 15 residues. Germline assignment: CDR1 MRHNA and CDR2 SNTAGT. The ends were cut back, 7 bases at V and 7 bases at J, with 23 bases in the middle. The CDR3 sequence: CASKLVGPTLKEQYF. The CDR3 DNA is TGTGCCAGCAAGTTGGTAGGGCCTACTCTAAAAGAGCAGTACTTC.

This rearrangement joins TRBV7-9 to TRBJ1-4; a possible D gene is TRBD1 (5 bases). The CDR3 covers 14 residues. Trimming pared 1 base from V and 3 bases from J, leaving 6 bases between. Germline CDR1 and CDR2: SEHNR and FQNEAQ (reference sequence). Here the CDR3 DNA reads TGTGCCAGCAGCTTAGGGGGGTCTAATGAAAAACTGTTTTTT. This translates into CASSLGGSNEKLFF.

The rearrangement links TRBV11-2 to TRBJ1-1, with 10 bases matching TRBD1. Germline CDR1 and CDR2: SGHAT and FQNNGV. The CDR3 is 17 residues long. Germline trimming cut 3 bases from V and 2 bases from J; bases unmatched to any gene: 9. This chain's CDR3 is CASSFRQGARTNTEAFF. In nucleotides, the CDR3 is TGTGCCAGCAGCTTTAGACAGGGGGCGAGGACAAACACTGAAGCTTTCTTT.

This chain connects TRBV9 to TRBJ2-1, with TRBD2 matching 7 bases. This CDR3 is built from 15 residues. V gave up 1 base and J gave up 4 bases; unmatched junction bases: 5. The germline gives CDR1 SGDLS, CDR2 YYNGEE. The CDR3 DNA sequence: TGTGCCAGCAGCGTATCGAGACTAGCTTACAATGAGCAGTTCTTC. Translating it yields CASSVSRLAYNEQFF.

This clone has just a few counts. The chain uses TRBV19 and TRBJ1-1; unclear D gene. V was clipped by 5 bases and J by 2 bases, with 9 bases between them. The CDR3 spans 13 residues. The germline V gene encodes CDR1 LNHDA and CDR2 SQIVND (reference sequence). As DNA, the CDR3 is TGTGCCAGTAGTTCCCGAGCAAACACTGAAGCTTTCTTT. This encodes CASSSRANTEAFF.

The CDR3 region is CASSPQGGQEKLFF. CDR3 nucleotides: TGTGCCAGCAGTCCACAGGGAGGACAGGAAAAACTGTTTTTT. The chain couples TRBV6-1 to TRBJ1-4; tentative D call: TRBD1 (6 bases). V lost 5 bases and J 8 bases, leaving 15 bases between the germline ends. The germline V gene has CDR1 MNHNS and CDR2 SASEGT. The CDR3 covers 14 residues.

J is TRBJ2-3 and V is TRBV5-6, with 8 bases aligning to TRBD1. This CDR3 has 16 residues. Germline V gene sequence: CDR1 SGHDT, CDR2 YYEEEE. Trimming at V came to 1 base and at J to 2 bases, leaving 6 bases not matched to a gene. CDR3 loop: CASSLRQGAFTDTQYF. Here the CDR3 DNA reads TGTGCCAGCAGCTTGCGGCAGGGGGCCTTCACAGATACGCAGTATTTT.

The rearrangement joins TRBV5-4 to TRBJ2-2; D is perhaps TRBD1 or TRBD2 (6 bases each). This CDR3 region has 12 residues. From germline, CDR1 is SGHNT and CDR2 YYREEE (reference sequence). With 2 bases removed from V and 9 bases from J, the gap between germline ends came to 8 bases. The CDR3 region is CASSLGGRELFF. As DNA, the CDR3 is TGTGCCAGCAGCTTAGGGGGGCGGGAGCTGTTTTTT.

This clone was seen a handful of times. CDR3 nucleotide sequence: TGTGCCATCAGGGCCCAGAGTGGGGACACTGAAGCTTTCTTT. Amino acid sequence: CAIRAQSGDTEAFF. The V and J genes are TRBV10-3 and TRBJ1-1; no clear D gene. This CDR3 contains 14 residues. Germline CDR1 and CDR2: ENHRY and SYGVKD. V dropped 6 bases and J dropped 3 bases, with 14 bases sitting between them.

Comments on this clone: Other DNA sequences in the same sample also yield this CDR3. J is TRBJ1-1 and V is TRBV5-1; D gene uncertain. CDR3 length: 14 residues. V lost 4 bases and J lost 2, with 12 bases in between. Germline V gene lookup returns CDR1 SGHRS and CDR2 YFSETQ. The CDR3: CASSPRAVNTEAFF. In nucleotides, the CDR3 is TGCGCCAGCAGCCCCCGGGCAGTAAACACTGAAGCTTTCTTT.